These T cell receptor beta chains were read from a single sample in a study of T cells in Graves' hyperthyroidism and ophthalmopathy. In TCRdb, the multiplex PCR reads were re-called with MiXCR into one record per CDR3 protein. The repertoire holds hundreds of thousands of distinct CDR3 sequences, with over 12% as singletons. The sequenced sample consisted of blood. The receptors were gathered from a woman aged 40 to 50 with Graves' ophthalmopathy. Each CDR3 is given with its conserved first and last residue. The D gene is left open where the match is weak. For some rows the clone size is stated as once, few or many, or as a class when expanded; others skip it.

cdr3_nt cdr3_aa v_call clone_size d_call j_call
TGCAGTGGGGAGGGATTGGGCTACGAGCAGTACTTC CSGEGLGYEQYF TRBV20-1 many TRBD2 TRBJ2-7
TGTGCCAGCAGCCGATCTAAAACGGAGACCCAGTACTTC CASSRSKTETQYF TRBV7-8 many . TRBJ2-5
TGTGCCAGCAGCGGGACAGATACCTACGAGCAGTACTTC CASSGTDTYEQYF TRBV9 many . TRBJ2-7
TGTGCCAGTAAGGACACTAACACCGGGGAGCTGTTTTTT CASKDTNTGELFF TRBV19 . . TRBJ2-2
TGTGCCAGCAGCCAATGGGAGACAGGGATCGACTACGAGCAGTACTTC CASSQWETGIDYEQYF TRBV16 few TRBD1 TRBJ2-7
TGTGCCAGCAGCCATCAACTTACGGTTTACACCGGGGAGCTGTTTTTT CASSHQLTVYTGELFF TRBV11-1 many . TRBJ2-2
TGTGCCAGCAGCCCGGACGGACTTTACTACGAGCAGTACTTC CASSPDGLYYEQYF TRBV7-2 many . TRBJ2-7
TGCAGTGGTGACAGGGACCAAGAGACCCAGTACTTC CSGDRDQETQYF TRBV20-1 . TRBD1 TRBJ2-5
TGTGCCAGCAGCTTAGGAGCGGGCGGCTCCTACGAGCAGTACTTC CASSLGAGGSYEQYF TRBV5-1 many . TRBJ2-7
TGTGCCAGCAGCTTAGCCTTGACTAGCGGAACCTACGAGCAGTACTTC CASSLALTSGTYEQYF TRBV7-2 . TRBD2 TRBJ2-7
TGCGCCAGCAGCCCTTGGGCCTCTCTTAGGATCTACGAGCAGTACTTC CASSPWASLRIYEQYF TRBV4-3 . . TRBJ2-7
TGTGCCAGCAGTTTCCCTTGGGGCCACTCCTGCGACTTC CASSFPWGHSCDF TRBV27 . . TRBJ2-6
TGTGCCTGGAGTGTTGGCCCCCCGGGTCCCACCGAGCAGTACTTC CAWSVGPPGPTEQYF TRBV30 few . TRBJ2-7
TGTGCCAGCTCCAGGGACTCGGACCTTTACGAGCAGTACTTC CASSRDSDLYEQYF TRBV6-5 many . TRBJ2-7
TGTGCCAGCAGTGGGTACAAGAACACTGAAGCTTTCTTT CASSGYKNTEAFF TRBV6-1 many . TRBJ1-1
TGTGCCAGCAGTTACGACCCTTCGGAACAGCCCCAGCATTTT CASSYDPSEQPQHF TRBV12-3/TRBV12-4 many . TRBJ1-5
TGCGCCAGCCAAAAAGGGACAAGCAAAAACATTCAGTACTTC CASQKGTSKNIQYF TRBV5-1 many . TRBJ2-4
TGTGCCAGCAGTACGATGGGATTCGGTCAGCCCCAGCATTTT CASSTMGFGQPQHF TRBV6-5 many . TRBJ1-5
TGTGCCAGTAGTATAGTCTACATCACTACTAACTATGGCTACACCTTC CASSIVYITTNYGYTF TRBV19 many . TRBJ1-2
TGTGCCAGCATAGACTCGCGGGCCAACGTCCTGACTTTC CASIDSRANVLTF TRBV28 many . TRBJ2-6
TGTGCCAGCAGTGAAGAGGGGACAGGGAAAGAGACCCAGTACTTC CASSEEGTGKETQYF TRBV2 many TRBD1 TRBJ2-5
TGTGCCAGCAGGGAGACAGGGGGAAACGAGCAGTACTTC CASRETGGNEQYF TRBV6-1 many TRBD1 TRBJ2-7
TGCGCCAGCAGTTATTTAGAAAGAGGGGAAGCTTTCTTT CASSYLERGEAFF TRBV10-2 few . TRBJ1-1
TGCAGCGGGTGGGACGGTGATTACACTGAAGCTTTCTTT CSGWDGDYTEAFF TRBV29-1 many . TRBJ1-1
TGTGCCAGCAGCCCTCGCGGTGATTCCTACGAGCAGTACTTC CASSPRGDSYEQYF TRBV9 many . TRBJ2-7
TGTGCCAGCAGTCCCCCGCCGACCCGGGCGGGGTATAGCAATCAGCCCCAGCATTTT CASSPPPTRAGYSNQPQHF TRBV6-5 many . TRBJ1-5
TGTGCCAGCAGCTCTGCTTTGGACAGGGTCGGCTTCGAGCAGTACTTC CASSSALDRVGFEQYF TRBV5-5 once TRBD1 TRBJ2-7
TGTGCCATCTCGGCCCCGGACCTTGGAAACACCATATATTTT CAISAPDLGNTIYF TRBV10-3 many . TRBJ1-3
TGTGCCAGCAGCTTGTCCCCGACGGAACCCTACGAGCAGTACTTC CASSLSPTEPYEQYF TRBV5-6 . . TRBJ2-7
TGTGCCAGCAGCGTAGCTGCAACAGGTCCATGGGCCTATGGCTACACCTTC CASSVAATGPWAYGYTF TRBV9 many . TRBJ1-2
TGCGCCAGCAGCTTTTTCAGGCAGGGGGCGTCCCAATACGAGCAGTACTTC CASSFFRQGASQYEQYF TRBV5-1 . TRBD1 TRBJ2-7
TGCGCCAGCAGCCAAGGGATAGCTTGGACCTACGAGCAGTACTTC CASSQGIAWTYEQYF TRBV4-1 many . TRBJ2-7
TGCAGTGCTTCCATCGGTGCGGGGTCAGATGAGACCCAGTACTTC CSASIGAGSDETQYF TRBV20-1 many . TRBJ2-5
TGTGCCAGCAGTTTATTATCAGGGGTCTACGAGCAGTACTTC CASSLLSGVYEQYF TRBV28 few . TRBJ2-7
TGTGCCTGGAGGCTCAATCAGCCCCAGCATTTT CAWRLNQPQHF TRBV30 . . TRBJ1-5
TGTCCCCCCGGGGGCTTGCACTCCTACGAGCAGTACTTC CPPGGLHSYEQYF TRBV7-3 . . TRBJ2-7
TGTGCCAGCAGCCTAGGGGGGGACAGGGTGTACGAGCAGTACTTC CASSLGGDRVYEQYF TRBV9 few TRBD1 TRBJ2-7
TGTGCCAGCAGTTTCCTAGGACAGGGGGCGTCACGCACTGAAGCTTTCTTT CASSFLGQGASRTEAFF TRBV28 many TRBD1 TRBJ1-1
TGTGCCAGCAGTTCGCCCGGGGGCGAGGGCTACACCTTC CASSSPGGEGYTF TRBV28 . . TRBJ1-2
TGTGCCAGCAGTTTATCTACTCCGTACGAGCAGTACTTC CASSLSTPYEQYF TRBV28 many . TRBJ2-7
TGTGCCAGCAGCCGACAGGGCCGATACGAGCAGTACTTC CASSRQGRYEQYF TRBV12-3/TRBV12-4 many TRBD1 TRBJ2-7
TGTGCCAGCAGTTTGGCCCCAGATCAGCCCCAGCATTTT CASSLAPDQPQHF TRBV12-3/TRBV12-4 many . TRBJ1-5
TGCAGGGGAGGACAGGGGACGGGGGAGCAGTACTTC CRGGQGTGEQYF TRBV20-1 . TRBD1 TRBJ2-7
TGTGCCAGCAGTGCCGGGGCCTACGGCGAGACCCAGTACTTC CASSAGAYGETQYF TRBV27 many . TRBJ2-5
TGTGCCGGCAGCGTAGCGGGAGGTATCTCCTACGAGCAGTACTTC CAGSVAGGISYEQYF TRBV9 few TRBD2 TRBJ2-7
TGTGCCAGCACCTCCTCCTGGAACGAGCAGTACTTC CASTSSWNEQYF TRBV12-3/TRBV12-4 many . TRBJ2-7
TGTGCCGCAGACAGGAACCATCAGCCCCAGCATTTT CAADRNHQPQHF TRBV19 few . TRBJ1-5
TGTGCCACCAGGGGACTTTCCCAGCGGGAGCAGTACTTC CATRGLSQREQYF TRBV7-8 many . TRBJ2-7
TGTGCCAGCCCCATGACAGGGCTCAATCAGCCCCAGCATTTT CASPMTGLNQPQHF TRBV7-9 many TRBD1 TRBJ1-5
TGTGCCAGCAGGGGGATGAGCTCCTACGAGCAGTACTTC CASRGMSSYEQYF TRBV6-2/TRBV6-3 . . TRBJ2-7
TGTGCCAGCAGTTACGGTAGGAGCTCCTACGAGCAGTACTTC CASSYGRSSYEQYF TRBV6-2/TRBV6-3 many . TRBJ2-7
TGTGCCAGCAGAGCAGGCCAAATTGGGAATTCACCCCTCCACTTT CASRAGQIGNSPLHF TRBV28 few . TRBJ1-6
TGTGCCAGCTCACCACCCGGCAGGGCTGTTGAAGCTTTCTTT CASSPPGRAVEAFF TRBV18 many . TRBJ1-1